The present T cell receptor (beta chain) was sequenced within a study of cytomegalovirus exposure and HLA in healthy donors. The CDR3 runs 14 residues. The J segment lost 6 bases and the V segment lost 4 bases, leaving 5 bases of the junction unmatched. CDR1 SGDLS and CDR2 YYNGEE come from the germline V gene. Profiled with immunoSEQ multiplex PCR; TCRdb holds only in-frame clones, not every one. The table includes approximately 300,000 clones, around 87% detected once. The sequence came from a woman younger than 45 in good health and CMV-seropositive. The sequencing input was PBMCs. This chain links TRBV9 with TRBJ2-2; 8 bases match TRBD1. The CDR3 reads CASSKRTGSGELFF. The CDR3 DNA is TGTGCCAGCAGCAAAAGGACAGGGTCCGGGGAGCTGTTTTTT. Variable domain in full (rest from reference TRBV9 and TRBJ2-2): DSGVTQTPKHLITATGQRVTLRCSPRSGDLSVYWYQQSLDQGLQFLIQYYNGEERAKGNILERFSAQQFPDLHSELNLSSLELGDSALYFCASSKRTGSGELFFGEGSRLTVL.